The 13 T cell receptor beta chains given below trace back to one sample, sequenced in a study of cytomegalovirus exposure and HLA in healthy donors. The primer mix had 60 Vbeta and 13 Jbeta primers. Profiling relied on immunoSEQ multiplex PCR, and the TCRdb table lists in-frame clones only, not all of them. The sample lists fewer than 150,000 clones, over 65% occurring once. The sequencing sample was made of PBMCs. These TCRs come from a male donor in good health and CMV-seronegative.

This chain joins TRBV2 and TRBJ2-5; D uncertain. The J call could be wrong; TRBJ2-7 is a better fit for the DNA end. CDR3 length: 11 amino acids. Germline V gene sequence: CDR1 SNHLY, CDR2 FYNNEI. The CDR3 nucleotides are TGTGCCAGCATGGACTCCTACGAGCAGTACTTC. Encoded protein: CASMDSYEQYF.

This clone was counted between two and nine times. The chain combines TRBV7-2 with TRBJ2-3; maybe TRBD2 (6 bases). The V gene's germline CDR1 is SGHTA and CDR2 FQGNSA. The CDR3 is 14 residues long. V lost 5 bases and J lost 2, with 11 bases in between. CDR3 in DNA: TGTGCCAGCAGCCCTAGCGCGCCCACAGATACGCAGTATTTT. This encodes CASSPSAPTDTQYF.

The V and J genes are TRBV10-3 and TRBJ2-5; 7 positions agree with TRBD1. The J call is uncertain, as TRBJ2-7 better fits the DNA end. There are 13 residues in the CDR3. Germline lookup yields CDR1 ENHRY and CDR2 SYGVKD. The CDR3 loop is CAISDGTAYEQYF. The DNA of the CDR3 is TGTGCCATCAGTGATGGGACAGCATACGAGCAGTACTTC.

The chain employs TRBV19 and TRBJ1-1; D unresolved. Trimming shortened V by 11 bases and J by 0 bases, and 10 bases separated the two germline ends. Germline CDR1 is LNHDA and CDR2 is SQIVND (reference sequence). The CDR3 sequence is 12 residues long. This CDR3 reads CAGRQLNTEAFF. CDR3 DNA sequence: TGTGCCGGGCGACAATTGAACACTGAAGCTTTCTTT.

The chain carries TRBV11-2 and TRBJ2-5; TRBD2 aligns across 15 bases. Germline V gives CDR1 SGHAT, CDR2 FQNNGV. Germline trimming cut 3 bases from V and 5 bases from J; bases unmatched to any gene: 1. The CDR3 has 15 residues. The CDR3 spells CASSFGTSGRETQYF. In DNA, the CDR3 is TGTGCCAGCAGCTTTGGGACTAGCGGGAGGGAGACCCAGTACTTC.

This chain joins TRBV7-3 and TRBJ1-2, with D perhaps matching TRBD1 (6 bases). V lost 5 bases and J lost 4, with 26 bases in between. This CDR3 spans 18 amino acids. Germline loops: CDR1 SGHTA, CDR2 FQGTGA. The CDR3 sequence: CASSLFEVNSGVGYGYTF. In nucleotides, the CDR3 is TGTGCCAGCAGCCTCTTTGAGGTCAATTCAGGGGTCGGCTATGGCTACACCTTC.

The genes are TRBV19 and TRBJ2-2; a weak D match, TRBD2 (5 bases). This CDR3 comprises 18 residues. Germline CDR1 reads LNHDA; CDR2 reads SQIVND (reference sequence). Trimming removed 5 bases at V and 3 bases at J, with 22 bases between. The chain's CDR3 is CASSARPGGWGDTGELFF. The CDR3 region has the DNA TGTGCCAGTAGTGCCCGCCCGGGCGGGTGGGGTGACACCGGGGAGCTGTTTTTT.

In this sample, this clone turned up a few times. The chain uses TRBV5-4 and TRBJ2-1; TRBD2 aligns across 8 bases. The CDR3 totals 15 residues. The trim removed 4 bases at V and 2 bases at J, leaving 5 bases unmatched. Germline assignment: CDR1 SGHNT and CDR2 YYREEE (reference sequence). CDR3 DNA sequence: TGTGCCAGCAGCCCGGGACTAGTTCCCTACAATGAGCAGTTCTTC. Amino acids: CASSPGLVPYNEQFF. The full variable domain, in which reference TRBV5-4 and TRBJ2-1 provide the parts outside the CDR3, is ETGVTQSPTHLIKTRGQQVTLRCSSQSGHNTVSWYQQALGQGPQFIFQYYREEENGRGNFPPRFSGLQFPNYSSELNVNALELDDSALYLCASSPGLVPYNEQFFGPGTRLTVL.

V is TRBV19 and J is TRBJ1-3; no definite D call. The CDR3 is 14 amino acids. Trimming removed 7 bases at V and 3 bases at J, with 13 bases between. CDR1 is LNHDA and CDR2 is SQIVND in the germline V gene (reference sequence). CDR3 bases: TGTGCCAGTACCCCCTTCGGAGGTGGAAACACCATATATTTT. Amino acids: CASTPFGGGNTIYF.

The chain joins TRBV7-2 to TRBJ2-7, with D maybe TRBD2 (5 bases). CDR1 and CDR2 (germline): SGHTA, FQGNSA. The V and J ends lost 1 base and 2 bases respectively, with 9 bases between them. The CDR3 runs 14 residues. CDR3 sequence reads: CASSLGVGAYEQYF. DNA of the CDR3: TGTGCCAGCAGCTTAGGGGTCGGGGCCTACGAGCAGTACTTC.

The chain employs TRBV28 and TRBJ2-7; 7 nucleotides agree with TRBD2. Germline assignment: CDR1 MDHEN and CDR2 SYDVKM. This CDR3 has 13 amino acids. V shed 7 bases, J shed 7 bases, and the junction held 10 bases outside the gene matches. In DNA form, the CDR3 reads TGTGCCAGCAAACCTAGCGGTTTTCGGGAGCAGTACTTC. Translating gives CASKPSGFREQYF.

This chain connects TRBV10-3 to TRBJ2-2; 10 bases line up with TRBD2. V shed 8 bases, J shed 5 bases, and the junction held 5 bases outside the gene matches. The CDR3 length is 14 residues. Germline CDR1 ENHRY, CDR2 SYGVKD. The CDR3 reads CAISGLATTGELFF. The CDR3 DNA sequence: TGTGCCATCTCGGGACTAGCGACTACCGGGGAGCTGTTTTTT.

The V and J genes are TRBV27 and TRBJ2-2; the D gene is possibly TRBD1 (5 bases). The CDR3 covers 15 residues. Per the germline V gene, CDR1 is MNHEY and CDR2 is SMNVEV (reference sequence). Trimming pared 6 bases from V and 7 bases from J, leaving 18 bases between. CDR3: CASSLGQARGGELFF. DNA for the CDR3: TGTGCCAGCAGCCTGGGGCAGGCAAGGGGCGGGGAGCTGTTTTTT.